This T cell receptor beta chain is drawn from a study of blood T cell repertoires in COVID-19. For the study at large: Researchers got acute and convalescent COVID-19 samples from the United States, Italy and Spain. T cells, B-cell-depleted T cells, or PBMCs provided the cDNA or gDNA that served as material.

Germline V CDR1 and CDR2: KGHDR, SFDVKD. The CDR3 is 15 amino acids. V was clipped by 2 bases and J by 2 bases, with 11 bases between them. Authors' analysis steps: The assay estimated nucleated cells by amplifying reference gene primers. Produced via immunoSEQ multiplex PCR; TCRdb's table is partial and in-frame only. The DNA gave D and trimming, while V, J and clone size come from that table. The sample contains 130,000 or so clones, around nine tenths of which appear only once. This clonotype originated in a woman in her fifties or sixties with acute or convalescent COVID-19. V is TRBV24-1 and J is TRBJ1-2, with D perhaps matching TRBD1 (6 bases). The sequenced sample consisted of peripheral blood. The CDR3 DNA sequence: TGTGCCACCAGTGATTCTGCGACAGGCAACTATGGCTACACCTTC. It encodes CATSDSATGNYGYTF.